The present T cell receptor beta chain was sequenced within a study of CD8 T cells in ankylosing spondylitis. Molecular-barcoded quantitative 5'-RACE produced these TCR beta libraries. In TCRdb, the 5' RACE reads were re-called with MiXCR into one record per CDR3 protein. The sample yields roughly 490,000 distinct CDR3 sequences, approximately 5.3% seen once. This clonotype occurred many times. The target antigen is unknown. General study findings and limits: Blood of patients with ankylosing spondylitis appeared to be characterized by a TCR beta motif of several highly homologous variants. Researchers report that disease-linked clones proved CD8+ and relatively rare in peripheral blood. Significant enrichment of disease-linked clones was reportedly seen in matched ankylosing spondylitis synovial fluid.

From germline, CDR1 is LGHNA and CDR2 YSLEER. V was pared by 1 base and J by 9 bases, with 13 bases between. This CDR3 has 13 amino acids. The source material was blood, either unsorted or a sorted T cell fraction (not recorded which). This clonotype originated in a male donor with ankylosing spondylitis. The chain is built from TRBV4-3 and TRBJ2-7, with D possibly matching TRBD2 (5 bases). The DNA of the CDR3 is TGCGCCAGCAGCCAAGGATACGGGGAAGTGCAGTACTTC. Its protein is CASSQGYGEVQYF.